This T cell receptor (beta chain) comes out of a study of metastatic and nonmetastatic thyroid tumors. The CDR3 contains 13 residues. Per the germline V gene, CDR1 is DFQATT and CDR2 is SNEGSKA (reference sequence). V was pared by 5 bases and J by 7 bases, with 8 bases of the junction left unmatched. Each patient went into thyroid surgery without having received any treatment. This clone was detected a few times. Using MiXCR, TCRdb reanalyzed the PCR reads. Among roughly 7,000 clones listed, about 43% were seen once. The sequence was obtained from a female donor with papillary thyroid cancer or a benign thyroid nodule (not recorded which). Some clones in this sample may be carry-over from other donors' samples. Sequenced material: tumor tissue. The rearrangement links TRBV20-1 to TRBJ1-2; 9 nucleotides line up with TRBD1. CDR3 nucleotides: TGCAGTGCTCCTCCACAGGGGGCTGTTGGCTACACCTTC. It translates to CSAPPQGAVGYTF.